This TCR beta chain stems from a study of graft-versus-host responses after intestinal transplantation. Study results and caveats: Recipient marrow showed GvH clones, some seen first in ileum or blood.

Sequencing was performed with immunoSEQ multiplex PCR; in TCRdb, only in-frame clones are kept and a portion is missing. The data hold some 15,000 clones, with roughly 74% observed a single time. Intraepithelial and lamina propria lymphocytes were isolated from graft specimens. Of note for this clone: The target antigen is unknown.

CDR3 length equals 15 residues. Deletions cut 4 bases from V and 2 bases from J, with 13 bases between. CDR1 is ENHRY, CDR2 SYGVKD, per germline. The chain is built from TRBV10-3 and TRBJ2-3, with D possibly being TRBD2 (5 bases). The clonotype comes from a human patient who received an intestinal transplant, so some T cells may come from the graft donor. Source: ileum tissue, taken 14 days after transplant. The CDR3 DNA reads TGTGCCATCAGTGTTTTAAGCGGCCCCACAGATACGCAGTATTTT. This gives the protein CAISVLSGPTDTQYF.